A single sample gave rise to the 26 T cell receptor beta chains below, sequenced in a study of cytomegalovirus exposure and HLA in healthy donors. Method: immunoSEQ multiplex PCR; TCRdb's copy keeps in-frame clones and lacks some. The sample lists roughly 270,000 clones; roughly 90% were seen once. The sample consisted of PBMCs. All receptors derive from a woman aged 18-29 years in good health and CMV-seronegative.

The chain carries TRBV19 and TRBJ1-4, with 10 bases identical to TRBD1. Trimming removed 6 bases from V and 7 bases from J; junction bases left unmatched: 8. Germline V gene sequence: CDR1 LNHDA, CDR2 SQIVND (reference sequence). CDR3 size: 15 residues. CDR3 sequence (DNA): TGTGCCAGTAGGAAGCCCGGGACAGGGGTTGAAAAACTGTTTTTT. Residues: CASRKPGTGVEKLFF.

V and J are TRBV28 and TRBJ1-5, with D possibly TRBD1 on 5 matching bases. The CDR3 totals 15 residues. The germline V gene encodes CDR1 MDHEN and CDR2 SYDVKM. V dropped 2 bases and J dropped 6 bases, with 14 bases sitting between them. CDR3 DNA: TGTGCCAGCAGTTTAACCGGGAGGGGAATTCAGCCCCAGCATTTT. This gives the protein CASSLTGRGIQPQHF.

The gene calls are TRBV5-4 and TRBJ1-2; unclear D gene. Germline CDR1 is SGHNT and CDR2 is YYREEE (reference sequence). CDR3 length: 14 residues. The ends were cut back, 0 bases at V and 8 bases at J, with 14 bases in the middle. The CDR3 DNA reads as TGTGCCAGCAGCTTGGACCCGGGTCTTGGCGGCTACACCTTC. It specifies CASSLDPGLGGYTF. Complete variable domain (other parts from reference TRBV5-4 and TRBJ1-2): ETGVTQSPTHLIKTRGQQVTLRCSSQSGHNTVSWYQQALGQGPQFIFQYYREEENGRGNFPPRFSGLQFPNYSSELNVNALELDDSALYLCASSLDPGLGGYTFGSGTRLTVV.

The rearrangement joins TRBV2 to TRBJ1-1; D is uncertain. The V and J ends lost 6 bases and 6 bases respectively, with 20 bases between them. Looked up from germline, CDR1 is SNHLY and CDR2 is FYNNEI. This CDR3 contains 15 residues. The CDR3 reads CASSRGLRDSSEAFF. Here the CDR3 DNA reads TGTGCCAGCAGCCGAGGACTTAGGGATTCGTCTGAAGCTTTCTTT.

The chain links TRBV5-1 to TRBJ1-3; 9 bases are a match to TRBD1. Germline CDR1 SGHRS, CDR2 YFSETQ. There are 16 residues in the CDR3. V trimming: 4 bases; J trimming: 2 bases; junction bases outside the gene matches: 7. CDR3 sequence reads: CASSLGQGSTGNTIYF. DNA for the CDR3: TGCGCCAGCAGCCTGGGACAGGGTTCGACTGGAAACACCATATATTTT. Combining the CDR3 with reference TRBV5-1 and TRBJ1-3 gives the whole variable domain KAGVTQTPRYLIKTRGQQVTLSCSPISGHRSVSWYQQTPGQGLQFLFEYFSETQRNKGNFPGRFSGRQFSNSRSEMNVSTLELGDSALYLCASSLGQGSTGNTIYFGEGSWLTVV.

This clone was counted a single time. The chain uses TRBV4-1 and TRBJ2-1; TRBD2 is a possible D gene (5 bases). This CDR3 is 16 amino acids long. The germline CDR1 and CDR2 sequences are MGHRA and YSYEKL. V lost 1 base to trimming and J lost 0 bases, with 10 bases between them. CDR3 amino acids: CASSQGWETSYNEQFF. DNA for the CDR3: TGCGCCAGCAGCCAAGGGTGGGAGACCTCCTACAATGAGCAGTTCTTC.

The V and J genes are TRBV25-1 and TRBJ2-7; 9 bases match TRBD2. V shed 3 bases and J 4 bases; nucleotides not matched to a gene: 4. Germline V gives CDR1 MGHDK, CDR2 SYGVNS. The CDR3 extends over 14 amino acids. CDR3 coding DNA: TGTGCCAGCAGTGACCGGGCGGGAGGGTACGAGCAGTACTTC. Residues: CASSDRAGGYEQYF.

The rearrangement uses TRBV19 and TRBJ2-1, with TRBD2 identical over 10 bases. The V gene end was trimmed by 3 bases and the J gene end by 3 bases; junction bases not matched to a gene: 2. Germline V lookup: CDR1 LNHDA, CDR2 SQIVND (reference sequence). CDR3 size: 15 residues. CDR3 protein: CASSIGTSVYNEQFF. DNA for the CDR3: TGTGCCAGTAGTATCGGGACTAGCGTCTACAATGAGCAGTTCTTC. The variable domain in full, with the rest retrieved from reference TRBV19 and TRBJ2-1, is DGGITQSPKYLFRKEGQNVTLSCEQNLNHDAMYWYRQDPGQGLRLIYYSQIVNDFQKGDIAEGYSVSREKKESFPLTVTSAQKNPTAFYLCASSIGTSVYNEQFFGPGTRLTVL.

This chain links TRBV27 with TRBJ2-7; tentatively, D is TRBD2 (5 bases). The CDR3 contains 14 residues. Per germline, CDR1 MNHEY and CDR2 SMNVEV (reference sequence). V was trimmed by 6 bases and J by 2 bases, leaving 14 bases between them. CDR3 protein: CASSPGLAPYEQYF. The CDR3 nucleotides read TGTGCCAGCAGCCCCGGACTGGCTCCCTACGAGCAGTACTTC.

The chain employs TRBV10-3 and TRBJ1-1; D is uncertain. The germline V gene has CDR1 ENHRY and CDR2 SYGVKD. V was clipped by 5 bases and J by 1 base, with 5 bases between them. The length of the CDR3 is 12 residues. The CDR3 sequence: CAISSGNTEAFF. In DNA form, the CDR3 reads TGTGCCATCAGTTCAGGGAACACTGAAGCTTTCTTT.

This chain joins TRBV29-1 and TRBJ2-7, with TRBD2 matching 8 bases. V trimming: 4 bases; J trimming: 5 bases; junction bases outside the gene matches: 4. Germline lookup yields CDR1 SQVTM and CDR2 ANQGSEA. The CDR3 covers 12 residues. This CDR3 is CSVVSGSHEQYF. DNA for the CDR3: TGCAGCGTTGTAAGCGGGAGCCACGAGCAGTACTTC.

Comments on this clone: Compared with germline, one end of the junction differs, possibly owing to a read error. V usage is TRBV11-2 and J usage is TRBJ2-1; 7 bases are a match to TRBD2. This CDR3 spans 18 amino acids. The germline CDR1 and CDR2 sequences are SGHAT and FQNNGV. The chain's CDR3 is CASSLVLPAGVSHNEQFF. In DNA form, the CDR3 reads TGTGCCAGCAGCTTAGTTCTTCCGGCGGGAGTCTCCCACAATGAGCAGTTCTTC.

The gene calls are TRBV2 and TRBJ2-7; D is unclear. This CDR3 is 13 amino acids long. Per germline, CDR1 SNHLY and CDR2 FYNNEI. The V end was cut by 7 bases, the J end by 3 bases, with 13 bases between. CDR3 coding DNA: TGTGCCAGCAAATACCGGGTCCTCTACGAGCAGTACTTC. Translating it yields CASKYRVLYEQYF.

The chain employs TRBV2 and TRBJ2-3, with 8 bases that match TRBD2. The ends lost 6 bases at V and 5 bases at J; junction bases unmatched: 10. The CDR3 is 15 residues long. Germline V gene data show CDR1 as SNHLY and CDR2 as FYNNEI. This CDR3 is CASSGGGLGIDTQYF. The CDR3 DNA reads TGTGCCAGCAGCGGCGGGGGACTAGGCATAGATACGCAGTATTTT. Full variable domain (remainder filled in from reference TRBV2 and TRBJ2-3): EPEVTQTPSHQVTQMGQEVILRCVPISNHLYFYWYRQILGQKVEFLVSFYNNEISEKSEIFDDQFSVERPDGSNFTLKIRSTKLEDSAMYFCASSGGGLGIDTQYFGPGTRLTVL.

V usage is TRBV5-1 and J usage is TRBJ1-4; D perhaps matches TRBD1 (5 bases). V was pared by 4 bases and J by 3 bases, with 10 bases between. Germline V gene data show CDR1 as SGHRS and CDR2 as YFSETQ. The CDR3 spans 14 residues. This CDR3 reads CASSPGGSNEKLFF. Here the CDR3 DNA reads TGCGCCAGCAGCCCCGGGGGTTCTAATGAAAAACTGTTTTTT.

The chain is built from TRBV27 and TRBJ2-7; 11 nucleotides line up with TRBD2. Per germline, CDR1 MNHEY and CDR2 SMNVEV (reference sequence). The V and J ends lost 3 bases and 3 bases, in that order; junction bases with no gene match: 10. There are 17 residues in the CDR3. The CDR3 here is CASSFQGTSGGIYEQYF. DNA of the CDR3: TGTGCCAGCAGTTTCCAGGGGACTAGCGGAGGGATCTACGAGCAGTACTTC.

The chain links TRBV5-6 to TRBJ2-1; 11 bases align to TRBD2. The CDR3 has 19 amino acids. J lost 1 base, V lost 1 base, and 10 bases had no gene match. Per the germline V gene, CDR1 is SGHDT and CDR2 is YYEEEE. For the CDR3, the DNA is TGTGCCAGCAGCTTGAGCGGGTGGACTAGCGGGCGGTCCTACAATGAGCAGTTCTTC. This sequence encodes CASSLSGWTSGRSYNEQFF.

The chain combines TRBV19 with TRBJ1-5, with D possibly being TRBD1 (6 bases). V lost 6 bases and J 4 bases, leaving 25 bases between the germline ends. CDR3 length equals 18 residues. Germline V lookup: CDR1 LNHDA, CDR2 SQIVND (reference sequence). The CDR3 DNA sequence: TGTGCCAGTAGAACTGCGCAGACACAGGGTTTCGGGAATCAGCCCCAGCATTTT. This translates into CASRTAQTQGFGNQPQHF.

The V and J genes are TRBV5-6 and TRBJ2-7; D perhaps matches TRBD1 (6 bases). CDR1 is SGHDT and CDR2 is YYEEEE in the germline V gene. The CDR3 runs 14 residues. V was trimmed by 1 base and J by 2 bases, leaving 10 bases between them. The CDR3 DNA reads TGTGCCAGCAGCTTGTGGCAGGGGACCTACGAGCAGTACTTC. This translates into CASSLWQGTYEQYF.

For the CDR3, the DNA is TGTGCCAGCAGTGAAGTAGGACAGGCGATCTACGAGCAGTACTTC. This gives the protein CASSEVGQAIYEQYF. The rearrangement links TRBV2 to TRBJ2-7, with 7 nucleotides matching TRBD1. From germline, CDR1 is SNHLY and CDR2 FYNNEI. Germline trimming cut 1 base from V and 3 bases from J; bases unmatched to any gene: 6. This CDR3 has 15 residues. Looking up the rest from reference TRBV2 and TRBJ2-7 gives the full variable domain: EPEVTQTPSHQVTQMGQEVILRCVPISNHLYFYWYRQILGQKVEFLVSFYNNEISEKSEIFDDQFSVERPDGSNFTLKIRSTKLEDSAMYFCASSEVGQAIYEQYFGPGTRLTVT.

The chain couples TRBV15 to TRBJ2-5; tentatively, D is TRBD1 (5 bases). Germline CDR1 is LNHNV and CDR2 is YYDKDF (reference sequence). The CDR3 length is 17 residues. V was pared by 0 bases and J by 4 bases, with 18 bases between. The CDR3 sequence is CATSRDSTPGGAETQYF. The CDR3 DNA reads TGTGCCACCAGCAGAGATTCAACCCCGGGTGGGGCAGAGACCCAGTACTTC.

The gene calls are TRBV5-1 and TRBJ2-1, with 7 bases fitting TRBD2. In germline, CDR1 is SGHRS, CDR2 YFSETQ. The CDR3 has 17 amino acids. V lost 0 bases to trimming and J lost 2 bases; unmatched junction nucleotides: 8. CDR3 nucleotides: TGCGCCAGCAGCTTGGCCCTATTGGCGGGGGCCTACAATGAGCAGTTCTTC. Translated: CASSLALLAGAYNEQFF.

The J gene is TRBJ2-7, the V gene TRBV6-5; D call uncertain. Germline values: CDR1 MNHEY, CDR2 SVGAGI. There are 13 residues in the CDR3. V was trimmed by 5 bases and J by 4 bases, leaving 12 bases between them. CDR3 sequence (DNA): TGTGCCAGCAGTAATCGCGTAAAATACGAGCAGTACTTC. It yields the protein CASSNRVKYEQYF.

This clone was counted a single time. The chain couples TRBV29-1 to TRBJ1-1; no definite D call. Germline V lookup: CDR1 SQVTM, CDR2 ANQGSEA. The CDR3 has 12 residues. The germline V and J ends were trimmed by 4 bases and 4 bases, with 10 bases remaining between them. CDR3 sequence: CSVGLRATEAFF. CDR3 nucleotides: TGCAGCGTTGGTTTGAGAGCCACTGAAGCTTTCTTT.

The CDR3: CASSLRTKGLSIGYYEQYF. The CDR3 nucleotides read TGTGCCAGCAGCTTACGGACCAAGGGACTATCAATTGGTTACTACGAGCAGTACTTC. J is TRBJ2-7 and V is TRBV13; 7 nucleotides agree with TRBD2. CDR1 and CDR2 (germline): PRHDT, FYEKMQ (reference sequence). The CDR3 totals 19 residues. The junction had 19 bases not matched to a gene; V was cut back by 2 bases and J by 3 bases.

This clone was found once. The J gene is TRBJ2-7, the V gene TRBV7-8; 9 bases agree with TRBD2. Germline lookup yields CDR1 SGHVS and CDR2 FQNEAQ. With 5 bases clipped from V and 6 bases from J, the junction kept 20 bases outside the gene matches. The CDR3 spans 18 residues. The CDR3 nucleotides are TGTGCCAGCAGCCCCCGTTATTCGAAGTTAGCGGGAGTTGCCGAGCAGTACTTC. Translating it yields CASSPRYSKLAGVAEQYF.